This TCR beta chain was documented in a study of blood T cell repertoires in COVID-19. V was cut by 5 bases and J by 8 bases, with 18 bases left in between. The germline gives CDR1 SGHTA, CDR2 FQGNSA. This CDR3 contains 14 residues. Sequencing was performed with immunoSEQ multiplex PCR; in TCRdb, only in-frame clones are kept and a portion is missing. The sample has 400,000 or so clones, approximately 89% seen once. Sequences were obtained from PBMCs or T cells enriched from blood (not recorded which). This chain connects TRBV7-2 to TRBJ1-2, with a weak D call TRBD1 (6 bases). This TCR was sampled from a man aged 40-50 years in a cohort exposed to, infected with or recovered from COVID-19 (not recorded which). The CDR3 spells CASSTPTGEGGYTF. CDR3 nucleotides: TGTGCCAGCAGCACTCCGACAGGAGAAGGAGGCTACACCTTC.